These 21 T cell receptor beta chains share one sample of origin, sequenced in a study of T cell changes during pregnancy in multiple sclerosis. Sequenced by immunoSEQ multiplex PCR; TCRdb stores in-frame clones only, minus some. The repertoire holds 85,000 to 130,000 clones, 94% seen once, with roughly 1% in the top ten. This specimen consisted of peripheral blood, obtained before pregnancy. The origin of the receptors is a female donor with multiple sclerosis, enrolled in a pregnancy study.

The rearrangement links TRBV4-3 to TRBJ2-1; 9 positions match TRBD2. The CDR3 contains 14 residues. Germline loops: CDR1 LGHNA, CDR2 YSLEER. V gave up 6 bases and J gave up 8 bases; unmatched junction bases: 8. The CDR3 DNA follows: TGCGCCAGCAGGCGAGGGCTAGCGGGACATGAGCAGTTCTTC. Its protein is CASRRGLAGHEQFF.

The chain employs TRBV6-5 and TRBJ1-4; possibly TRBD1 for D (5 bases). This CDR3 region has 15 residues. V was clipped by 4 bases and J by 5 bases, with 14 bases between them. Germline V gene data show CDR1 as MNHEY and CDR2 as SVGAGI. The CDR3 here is CASSSPGEFNEKLFF. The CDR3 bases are TGTGCCAGCAGTTCCCCGGGGGAGTTCAATGAAAAACTGTTTTTT.

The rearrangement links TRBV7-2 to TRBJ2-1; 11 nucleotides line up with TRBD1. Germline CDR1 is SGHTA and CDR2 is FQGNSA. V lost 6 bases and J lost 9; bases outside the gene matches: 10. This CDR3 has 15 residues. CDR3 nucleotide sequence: TGTGCCAGCAGGAAGGGACAGGGGGGAGGTGGTGAGCAGTTCTTC. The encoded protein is CASRKGQGGGGEQFF.

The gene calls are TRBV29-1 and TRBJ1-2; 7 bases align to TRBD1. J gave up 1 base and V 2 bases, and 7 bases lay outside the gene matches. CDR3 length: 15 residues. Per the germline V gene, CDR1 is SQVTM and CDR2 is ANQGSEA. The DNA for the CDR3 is TGCAGCGTTGAAAGTTCACAGGGGCTTAACTATGGCTACACCTTC. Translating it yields CSVESSQGLNYGYTF.

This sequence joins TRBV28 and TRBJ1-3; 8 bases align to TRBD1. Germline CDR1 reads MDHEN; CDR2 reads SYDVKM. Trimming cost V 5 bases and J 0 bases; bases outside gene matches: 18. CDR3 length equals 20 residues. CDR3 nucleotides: TGTGCCAGCAGTCCTCAAATAGGACAGGGAGGGCTCGGCTCTGGAAACACCATATATTTT. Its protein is CASSPQIGQGGLGSGNTIYF.

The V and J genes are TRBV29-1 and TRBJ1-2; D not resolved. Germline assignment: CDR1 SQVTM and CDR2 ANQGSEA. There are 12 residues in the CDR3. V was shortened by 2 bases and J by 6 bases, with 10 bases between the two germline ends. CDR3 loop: CSVERSVDGYTF. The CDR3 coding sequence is TGCAGCGTTGAACGATCGGTAGATGGCTACACCTTC.

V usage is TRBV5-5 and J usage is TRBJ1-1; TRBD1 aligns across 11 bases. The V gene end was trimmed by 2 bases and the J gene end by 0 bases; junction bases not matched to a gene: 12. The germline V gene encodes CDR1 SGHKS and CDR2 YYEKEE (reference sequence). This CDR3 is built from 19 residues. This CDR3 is CASSFFGPTGQGVNTEAFF. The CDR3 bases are TGTGCCAGCAGCTTTTTTGGGCCTACGGGACAGGGGGTGAACACTGAAGCTTTCTTT. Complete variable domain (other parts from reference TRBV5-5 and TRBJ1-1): DAGVTQSPTHLIKTRGQQVTLRCSPISGHKSVSWYQQVLGQGPQFIFQYYEKEERGRGNFPDRFSARQFPNYSSELNVNALLLGDSALYLCASSFFGPTGQGVNTEAFFGQGTRLTVV.

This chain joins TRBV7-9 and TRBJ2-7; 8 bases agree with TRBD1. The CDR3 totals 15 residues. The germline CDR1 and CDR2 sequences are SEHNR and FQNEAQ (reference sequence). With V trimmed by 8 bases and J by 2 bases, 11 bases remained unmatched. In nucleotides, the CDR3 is TGTGCCAGCGTTCCGACCGGGACAGGAGCCTACGAGCAGTACTTC. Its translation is CASVPTGTGAYEQYF.

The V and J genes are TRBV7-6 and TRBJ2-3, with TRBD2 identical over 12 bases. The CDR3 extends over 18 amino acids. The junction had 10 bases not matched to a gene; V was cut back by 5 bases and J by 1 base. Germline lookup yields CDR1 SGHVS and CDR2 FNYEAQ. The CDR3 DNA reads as TGTGCCAGCAGCCTCTCCCGACTAGCGGGAGCCCGCACAGATACGCAGTATTTT. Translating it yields CASSLSRLAGARTDTQYF.

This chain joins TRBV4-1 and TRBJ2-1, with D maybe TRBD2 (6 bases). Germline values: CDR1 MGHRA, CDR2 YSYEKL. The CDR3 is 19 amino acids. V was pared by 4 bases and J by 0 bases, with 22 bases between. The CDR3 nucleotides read TGCGCCAGCAGCCCCTCGGGACTTAGTACGGGAAGCTCCTACAATGAGCAGTTCTTC. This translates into CASSPSGLSTGSSYNEQFF.

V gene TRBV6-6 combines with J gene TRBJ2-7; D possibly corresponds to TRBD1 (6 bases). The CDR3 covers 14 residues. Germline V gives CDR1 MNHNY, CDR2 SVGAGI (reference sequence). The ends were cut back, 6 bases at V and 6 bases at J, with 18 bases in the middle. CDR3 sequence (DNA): TGTGCCAGCAGCCCTGCGACAGGCTCCGGCGAGCAGTACTTC. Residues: CASSPATGSGEQYF.

CDR3 residues: CASSDKDSNEQFF. The CDR3 nucleotides are TGTGCCAGCAGTGACAAAGACAGTAATGAGCAGTTCTTC. The chain has TRBV6-4 and TRBJ2-1; TRBD1 might be the D (5 bases). This CDR3 region has 13 residues. Germline lookup yields CDR1 MRHNA and CDR2 SNTAGT. The V end was cut by 2 bases, the J end by 7 bases, with 9 bases between.

CDR3 DNA sequence: TGTGCCAGCAGCTGGGACTCGAACGCTCTCGAGCAGTACTTC. Its protein product is CASSWDSNALEQYF. The chain has TRBV7-8 and TRBJ2-7; a weak D match, TRBD2 (6 bases). Trimming removed 4 bases from V and 6 bases from J, with 16 bases in between. The CDR3 runs 14 residues. The germline gives CDR1 SGHVS, CDR2 FQNEAQ.

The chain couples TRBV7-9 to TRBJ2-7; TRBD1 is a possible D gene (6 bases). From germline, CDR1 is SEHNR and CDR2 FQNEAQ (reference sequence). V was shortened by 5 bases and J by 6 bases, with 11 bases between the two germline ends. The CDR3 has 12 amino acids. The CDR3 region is CASSKGVPEQYF. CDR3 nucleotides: TGTGCCAGCAGCAAGGGGGTCCCCGAGCAGTACTTC. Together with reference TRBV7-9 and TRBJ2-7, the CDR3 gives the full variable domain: DTGVSQNPRHKITKRGQNVTFRCDPISEHNRLYWYRQTLGQGPEFLTYFQNEAQLEKSRLLSDRFSAERPKGSFSTLEIQRTEQGDSAMYLCASSKGVPEQYFGPGTRLTVT.

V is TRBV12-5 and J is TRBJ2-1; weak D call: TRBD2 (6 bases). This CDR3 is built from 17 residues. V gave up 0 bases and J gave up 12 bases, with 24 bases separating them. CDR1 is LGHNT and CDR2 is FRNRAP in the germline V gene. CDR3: CASGLVRTGVGRMAQFF. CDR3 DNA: TGTGCTAGTGGTTTGGTACGGACCGGGGTGGGGAGGATGGCGCAGTTCTTC.

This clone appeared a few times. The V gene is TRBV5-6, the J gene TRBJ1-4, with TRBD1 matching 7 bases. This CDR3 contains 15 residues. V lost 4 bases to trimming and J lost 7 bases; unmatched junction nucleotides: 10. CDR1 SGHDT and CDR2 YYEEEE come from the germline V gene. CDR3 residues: CASSPRTGLGEKLFF. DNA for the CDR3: TGTGCCAGCAGCCCTCGGACAGGTCTAGGTGAAAAACTGTTTTTT. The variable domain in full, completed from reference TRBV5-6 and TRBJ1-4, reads DAGVTQSPTHLIKTRGQQVTLRCSPKSGHDTVSWYQQALGQGPQFIFQYYEEEERQRGNFPDRFSGHQFPNYSSELNVNALLLGDSALYLCASSPRTGLGEKLFFGSGTQLSVL.

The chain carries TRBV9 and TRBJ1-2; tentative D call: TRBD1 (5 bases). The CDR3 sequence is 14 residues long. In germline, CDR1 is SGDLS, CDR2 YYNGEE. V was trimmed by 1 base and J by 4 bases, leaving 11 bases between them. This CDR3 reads CASSVSGLGYGYTF. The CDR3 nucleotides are TGTGCCAGCAGCGTATCAGGGTTGGGCTATGGCTACACCTTC. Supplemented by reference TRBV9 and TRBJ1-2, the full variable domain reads DSGVTQTPKHLITATGQRVTLRCSPRSGDLSVYWYQQSLDQGLQFLIQYYNGEERAKGNILERFSAQQFPDLHSELNLSSLELGDSALYFCASSVSGLGYGYTFGSGTRLTVV.

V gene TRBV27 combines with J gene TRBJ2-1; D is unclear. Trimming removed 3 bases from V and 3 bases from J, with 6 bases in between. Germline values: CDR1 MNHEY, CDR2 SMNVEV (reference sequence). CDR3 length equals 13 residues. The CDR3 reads CASSFGYYNEQFF. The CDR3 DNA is TGTGCCAGCAGTTTCGGTTACTACAATGAGCAGTTCTTC.

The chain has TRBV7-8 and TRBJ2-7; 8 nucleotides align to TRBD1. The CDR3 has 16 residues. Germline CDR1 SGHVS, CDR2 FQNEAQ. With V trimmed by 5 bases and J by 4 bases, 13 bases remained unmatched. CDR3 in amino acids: CASSPTRDRRMYEQYF. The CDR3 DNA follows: TGTGCCAGCAGCCCTACTCGGGACAGGAGGATGTACGAGCAGTACTTC.

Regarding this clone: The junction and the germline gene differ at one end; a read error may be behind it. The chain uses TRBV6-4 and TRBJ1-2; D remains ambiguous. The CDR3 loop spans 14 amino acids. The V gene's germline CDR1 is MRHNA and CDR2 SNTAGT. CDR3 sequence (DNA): TGTGCCAGCAGTGACTCGATTCGAGGGAAGAGGATAGTTTTC. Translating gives CASSDSIRGKRIVF.

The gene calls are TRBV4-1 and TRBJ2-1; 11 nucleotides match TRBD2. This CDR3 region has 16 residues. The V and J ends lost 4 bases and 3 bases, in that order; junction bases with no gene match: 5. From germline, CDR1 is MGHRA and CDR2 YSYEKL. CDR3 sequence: CASSLLSGRDYNEQFF. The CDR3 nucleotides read TGCGCCAGCAGCCTCCTTAGCGGGAGGGACTACAATGAGCAGTTCTTC.